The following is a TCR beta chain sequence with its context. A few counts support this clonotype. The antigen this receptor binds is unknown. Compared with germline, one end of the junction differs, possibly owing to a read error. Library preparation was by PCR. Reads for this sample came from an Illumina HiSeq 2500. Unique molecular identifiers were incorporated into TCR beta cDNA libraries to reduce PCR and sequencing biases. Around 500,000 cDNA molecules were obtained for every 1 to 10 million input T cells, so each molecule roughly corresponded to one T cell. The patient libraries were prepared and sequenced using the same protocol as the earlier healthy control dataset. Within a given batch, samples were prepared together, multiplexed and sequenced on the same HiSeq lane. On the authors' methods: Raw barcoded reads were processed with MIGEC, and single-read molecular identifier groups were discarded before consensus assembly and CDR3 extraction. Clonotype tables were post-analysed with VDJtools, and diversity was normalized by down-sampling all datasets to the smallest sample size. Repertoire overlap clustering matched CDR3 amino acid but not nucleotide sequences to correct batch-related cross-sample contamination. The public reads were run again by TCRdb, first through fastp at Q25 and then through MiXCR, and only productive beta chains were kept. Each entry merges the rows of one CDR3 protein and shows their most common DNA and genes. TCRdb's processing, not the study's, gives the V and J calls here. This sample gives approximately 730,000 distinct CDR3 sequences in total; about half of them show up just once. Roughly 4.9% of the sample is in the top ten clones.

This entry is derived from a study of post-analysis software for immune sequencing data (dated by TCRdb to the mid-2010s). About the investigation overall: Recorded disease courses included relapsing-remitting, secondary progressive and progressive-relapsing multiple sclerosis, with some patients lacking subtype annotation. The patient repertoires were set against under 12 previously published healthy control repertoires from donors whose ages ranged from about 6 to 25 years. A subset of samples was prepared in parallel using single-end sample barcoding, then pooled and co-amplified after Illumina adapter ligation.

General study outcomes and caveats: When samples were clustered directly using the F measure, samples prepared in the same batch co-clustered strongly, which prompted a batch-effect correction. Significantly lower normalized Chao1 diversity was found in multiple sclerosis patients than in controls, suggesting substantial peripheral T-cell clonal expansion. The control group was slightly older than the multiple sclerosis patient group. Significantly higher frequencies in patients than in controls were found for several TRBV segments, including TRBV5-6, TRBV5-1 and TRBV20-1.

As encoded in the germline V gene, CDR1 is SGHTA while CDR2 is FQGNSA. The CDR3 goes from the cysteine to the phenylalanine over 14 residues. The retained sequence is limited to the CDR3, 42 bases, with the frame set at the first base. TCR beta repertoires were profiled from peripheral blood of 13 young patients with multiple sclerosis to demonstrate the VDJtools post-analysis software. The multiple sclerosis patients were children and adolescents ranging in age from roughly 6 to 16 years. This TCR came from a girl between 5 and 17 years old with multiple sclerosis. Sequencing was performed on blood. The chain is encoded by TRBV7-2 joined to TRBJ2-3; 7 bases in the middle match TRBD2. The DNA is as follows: TGTGCCAGCAGCCCCCGGGAGGCCACAGATACGCGGTATTTT. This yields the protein CASSPREATDTRYF.